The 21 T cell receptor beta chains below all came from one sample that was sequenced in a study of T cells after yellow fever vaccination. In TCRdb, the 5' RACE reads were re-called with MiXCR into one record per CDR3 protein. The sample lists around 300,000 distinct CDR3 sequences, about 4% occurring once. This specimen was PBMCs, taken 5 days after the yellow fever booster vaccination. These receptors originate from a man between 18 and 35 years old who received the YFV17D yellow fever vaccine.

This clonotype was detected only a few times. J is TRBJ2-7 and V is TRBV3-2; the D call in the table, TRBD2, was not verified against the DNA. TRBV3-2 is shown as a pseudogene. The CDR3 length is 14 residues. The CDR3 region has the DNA TGTGCCAGCAGATTGGGACGGCCATCCTACGAGCAGTACGTC. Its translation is CASRLGRPSYEQYV.

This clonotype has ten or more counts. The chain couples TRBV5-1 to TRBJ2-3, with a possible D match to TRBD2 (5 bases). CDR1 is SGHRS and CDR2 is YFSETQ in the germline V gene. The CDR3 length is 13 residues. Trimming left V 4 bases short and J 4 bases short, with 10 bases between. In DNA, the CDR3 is TGCGCCAGCAGCACTGAGGGATCAGATACGCAGTATTTT. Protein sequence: CASSTEGSDTQYF.

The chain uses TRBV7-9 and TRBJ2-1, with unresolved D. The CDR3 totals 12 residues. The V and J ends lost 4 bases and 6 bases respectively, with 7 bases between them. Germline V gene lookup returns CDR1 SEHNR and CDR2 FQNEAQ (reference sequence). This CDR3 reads CASSYVLNEQFF. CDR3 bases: TGTGCCAGCAGCTACGTACTCAATGAGCAGTTCTTC.

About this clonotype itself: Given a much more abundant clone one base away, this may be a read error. This CDR3 reads CATWTGSHYGDTF. For the CDR3, the DNA is TGTGCCACCTGGACAGGTTCGCACTATGGCGACACCTTC. The rearrangement links TRBV5-4 to TRBJ1-2; 7 bases match TRBD1. This CDR3 is built from 13 residues. CDR1 SGHNT and CDR2 YYREEE come from the germline V gene (reference sequence).

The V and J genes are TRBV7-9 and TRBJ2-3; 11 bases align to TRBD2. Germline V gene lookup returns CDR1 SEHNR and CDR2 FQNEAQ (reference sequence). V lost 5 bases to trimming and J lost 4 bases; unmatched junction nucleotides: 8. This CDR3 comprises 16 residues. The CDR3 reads CASSTSGGLHSDTQYF. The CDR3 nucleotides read TGTGCCAGCAGCACTAGCGGGGGACTTCACTCAGATACGCAGTATTTT.

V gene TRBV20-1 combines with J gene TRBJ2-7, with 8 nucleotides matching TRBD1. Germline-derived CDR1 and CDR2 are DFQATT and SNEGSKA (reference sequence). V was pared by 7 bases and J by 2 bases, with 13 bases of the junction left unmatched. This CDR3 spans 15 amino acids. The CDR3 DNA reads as TGCAGTGTTAAACCCGGGACAGGCCAAACCTACGAGCAGTACGTC. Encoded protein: CSVKPGTGQTYEQYV.

CDR3 nucleotides: TGTGCCAGCAGCTTTATAGGGAACTACGAGCAGTACTTC. This translates into CASSFIGNYEQYF. V and J are TRBV7-2 and TRBJ2-7; D gene unclear. This CDR3 has 13 residues. The V end was cut by 3 bases, the J end by 3 bases, with 9 bases between. Per germline, CDR1 SGHTA and CDR2 FQGNSA.

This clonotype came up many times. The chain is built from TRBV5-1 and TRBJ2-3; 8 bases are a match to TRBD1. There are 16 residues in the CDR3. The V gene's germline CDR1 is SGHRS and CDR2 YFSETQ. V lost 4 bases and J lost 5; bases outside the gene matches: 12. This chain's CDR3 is CASSPQGGGVGDTQYF. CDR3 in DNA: TGCGCCAGCAGCCCACAGGGGGGTGGGGTTGGAGATACGCAGTATTTT.

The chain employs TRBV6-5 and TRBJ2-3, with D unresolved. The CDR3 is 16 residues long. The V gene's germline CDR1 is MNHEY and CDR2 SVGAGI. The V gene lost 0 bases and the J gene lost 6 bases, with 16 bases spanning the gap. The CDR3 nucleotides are TGTGCCAGCAGTTACTCGAAAAGTAGTATCGCGGATACGCAGTATTTT. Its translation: CASSYSKSSIADTQYF.

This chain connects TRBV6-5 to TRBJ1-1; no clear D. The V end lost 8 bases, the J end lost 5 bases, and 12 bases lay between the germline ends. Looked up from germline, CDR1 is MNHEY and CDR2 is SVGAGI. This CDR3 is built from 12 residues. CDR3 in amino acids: CASGPWGTEAFF. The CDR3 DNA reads TGTGCCAGCGGCCCCTGGGGTACTGAAGCTTTCTTT.

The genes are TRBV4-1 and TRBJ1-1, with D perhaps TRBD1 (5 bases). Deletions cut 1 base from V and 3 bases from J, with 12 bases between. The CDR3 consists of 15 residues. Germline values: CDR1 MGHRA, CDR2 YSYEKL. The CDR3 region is CASSQAGTGYTEAFF. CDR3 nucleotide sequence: TGCGCCAGCAGCCAAGCGGGGACGGGGTACACTGAAGCTTTCTTT.

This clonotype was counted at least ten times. As DNA, the CDR3 is TGCGCCAGCAGCCTGGGACGGGGGACCTTGAACACTGAAGCTTTCTTT. Translation: CASSLGRGTLNTEAFF. The J gene is TRBJ1-1, the V gene TRBV5-1; weak D call: TRBD1 (5 bases). This CDR3 has 16 residues. Germline V gene data show CDR1 as SGHRS and CDR2 as YFSETQ. The ends were cut back, 4 bases at V and 0 bases at J, with 16 bases in the middle.

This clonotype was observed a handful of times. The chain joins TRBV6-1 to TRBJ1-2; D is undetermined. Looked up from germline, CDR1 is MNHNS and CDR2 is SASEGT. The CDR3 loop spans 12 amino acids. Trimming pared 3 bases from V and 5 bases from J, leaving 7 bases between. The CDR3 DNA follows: TGTGCCAGCAGTGACGGGGAGTATGGCTACACCTTC. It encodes CASSDGEYGYTF.

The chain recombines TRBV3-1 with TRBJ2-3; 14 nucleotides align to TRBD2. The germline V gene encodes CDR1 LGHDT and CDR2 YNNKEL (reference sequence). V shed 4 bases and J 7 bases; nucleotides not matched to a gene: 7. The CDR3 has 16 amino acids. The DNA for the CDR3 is TGTGCCAGCAGCCGAAGACTAGCGGGGGGGCCAAATACGCAGTATTTT. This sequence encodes CASSRRLAGGPNTQYF.

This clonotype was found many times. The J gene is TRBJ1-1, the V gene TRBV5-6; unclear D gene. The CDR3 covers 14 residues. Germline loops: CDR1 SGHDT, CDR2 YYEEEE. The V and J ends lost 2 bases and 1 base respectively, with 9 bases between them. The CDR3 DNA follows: TGTGCCAGCAGCTTACCCCAGTCGAACACTGAAGCTTTCTTT. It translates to CASSLPQSNTEAFF.

The CDR3 DNA reads as TGTGCCAGCAGTTACTCGGGCCTCGGGGTCGGAAACACCATATATTTT. It yields the protein CASSYSGLGVGNTIYF. The chain combines TRBV6-5 with TRBJ1-3; D is ambiguous. The V gene lost 0 bases and the J gene lost 4 bases, with 13 bases spanning the gap. The CDR3 is made up of 16 amino acids. Germline CDR1 is MNHEY and CDR2 is SVGAGI.

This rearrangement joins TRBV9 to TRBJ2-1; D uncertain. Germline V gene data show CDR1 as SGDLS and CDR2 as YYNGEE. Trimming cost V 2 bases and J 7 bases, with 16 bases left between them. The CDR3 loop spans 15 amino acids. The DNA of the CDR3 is TGTGCCAGCAGCGTTGGGGTCCCCCTCGGGAATGAGCAGTTCTTC. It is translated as CASSVGVPLGNEQFF.

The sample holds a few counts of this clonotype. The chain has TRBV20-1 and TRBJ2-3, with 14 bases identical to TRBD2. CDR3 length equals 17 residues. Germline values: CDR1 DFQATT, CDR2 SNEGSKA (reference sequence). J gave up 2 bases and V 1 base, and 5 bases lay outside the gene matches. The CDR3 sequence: CSARVGLAGALTDTQYF. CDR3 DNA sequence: TGCAGTGCTAGAGTGGGACTAGCGGGGGCCCTCACAGATACGCAGTATTTT.

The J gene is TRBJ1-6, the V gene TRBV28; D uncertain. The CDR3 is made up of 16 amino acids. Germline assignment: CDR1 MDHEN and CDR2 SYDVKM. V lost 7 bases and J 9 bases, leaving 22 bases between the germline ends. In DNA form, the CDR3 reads TGTGCCAGCACCCACCGGGAGTCCCGTTGGGGTTCACCCCTCCACTTT. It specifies CASTHRESRWGSPLHF.

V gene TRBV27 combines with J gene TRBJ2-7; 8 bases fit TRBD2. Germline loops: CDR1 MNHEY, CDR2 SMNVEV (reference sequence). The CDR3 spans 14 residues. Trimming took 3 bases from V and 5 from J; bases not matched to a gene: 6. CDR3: CASSFGGAAHEQYF. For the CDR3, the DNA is TGTGCCAGCAGTTTCGGGGGGGCCGCCCACGAGCAGTACTTC.

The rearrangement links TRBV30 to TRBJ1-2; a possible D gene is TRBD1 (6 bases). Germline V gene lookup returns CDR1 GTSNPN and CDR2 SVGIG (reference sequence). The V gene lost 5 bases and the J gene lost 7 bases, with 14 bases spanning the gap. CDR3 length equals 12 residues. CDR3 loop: CAWRSQGPGYTF. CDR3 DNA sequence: TGTGCCTGGCGTTCACAGGGCCCTGGCTACACCTTC.